The next 4 T cell receptor beta chains were all read from a single sample in a study of T cells in Graves' hyperthyroidism and ophthalmopathy (dated by TCRdb to between 2017 and 2020). Receptor libraries were prepared by multiplex PCR. Sequencing used an Illumina HiSeq 2000. The TCR beta CDR3 regions were amplified from RNA transcripts. The first round of RT-PCR for the TCR CDR3 was performed with the HTBI primer set and the Qiagen OneStep RT-PCR kit. The public reads were reprocessed in TCRdb via fastp at Q25 and MiXCR, keeping in-frame beta chains. Entries are consolidated by CDR3 protein sequence, retaining the most common genes and DNA. The sample contains 600,000 to 650,000 distinct CDR3 sequences, around 16% of them found a single time. The ten largest clones represent 3.5% to 4% of the sample. Material: blood. The receptor source for this set is a woman aged 30 to 39 with Graves' hyperthyroidism.

The chain is built from TRBV6-1 and TRBJ2-3; unclear D gene. Germline CDR1 reads MNHNS; CDR2 reads SASEGT. The CDR3 covers 15 residues. V shed 7 bases and J shed 3 bases, with 17 bases lying between them. CDR3 in amino acids: CASKRASPLTDTQYF. For the CDR3, the DNA is TGTGCCAGCAAGAGAGCTAGTCCTCTAACAGATACGCAGTATTTT.

This clonotype was seen ten or more times. J is TRBJ2-2 and V is TRBV11-2; tentatively, D is TRBD2 (6 bases). This CDR3 has 16 residues. Trimming pared 5 bases from V and 2 bases from J, leaving 15 bases between. Germline values: CDR1 SGHAT, CDR2 FQNNGV. CDR3 nucleotide sequence: TGTGCCAGCAGCCCTCCGGGACTCGTTAACACCGGGGAGCTGTTTTTT. Amino acids: CASSPPGLVNTGELFF.

This clonotype was detected a few times. V usage is TRBV30 and J usage is TRBJ1-2, with D possibly TRBD1 on 5 matching bases. The CDR3 is made up of 12 amino acids. Germline V CDR1 and CDR2: GTSNPN, SVGIG (reference sequence). With 0 bases removed from V and 4 bases from J, the gap between germline ends came to 6 bases. As DNA, the CDR3 is TGTGCCTGGAGTGTTGGGACCTATGGCTACACCTTC. It is translated as CAWSVGTYGYTF.

Many counts were recorded for this clonotype. The chain carries TRBV11-1 and TRBJ2-7; TRBD2 is a possible D gene (5 bases). This CDR3 has 15 amino acids. V lost 6 bases to trimming and J lost 9 bases, with 24 bases between them. From germline, CDR1 is SGHAT and CDR2 FQDESV (reference sequence). CDR3 in DNA: TGTGCCAGCAGTAACTCAGATGCTAGCCGTCTGTGGCAGTACTTC. Residues: CASSNSDASRLWQYF.